This T cell receptor beta chain was observed in a study of T cell responses to AZD1222 COVID-19 vaccine. At the level of the study: Pooling of second doses given at about 4 or about 12 weeks was done. General study points: Among the donors, most were white British and more were female, and clonal diversity was possibly underestimated. An increase in Spike-specific TCR breadth and depth was observed after two AZD1222 doses.

About this clone itself: Its antigen is still unknown.

There are 14 residues in the CDR3. The ends were cut back, 3 bases at V and 2 bases at J, with 7 bases in the middle. Germline lookup yields CDR1 SEHNR and CDR2 FQNEAQ (reference sequence). The repertoire was sequenced with immunoSEQ multiplex PCR; TCRdb's copy has only in-frame clones and lacks some. The sample holds about 92,000 clones, just over 85% seen once. This sequence was found in an adult in good health. The rearrangement joins TRBV7-9 to TRBJ2-2; D gene unclear. Sequencing used peripheral blood, obtained on day 0 of AZD1222 vaccination. The chain's CDR3 is CASSFTHNTGELFF. Here the CDR3 DNA reads TGTGCCAGCAGCTTCACTCATAACACCGGGGAGCTGTTTTTT. The full variable domain, with the rest looked up from reference TRBV7-9 and TRBJ2-2, is DTGVSQNPRHKITKRGQNVTFRCDPISEHNRLYWYRQTLGQGPEFLTYFQNEAQLEKSRLLSDRFSAERPKGSFSTLEIQRTEQGDSAMYLCASSFTHNTGELFFGEGSRLTVL.